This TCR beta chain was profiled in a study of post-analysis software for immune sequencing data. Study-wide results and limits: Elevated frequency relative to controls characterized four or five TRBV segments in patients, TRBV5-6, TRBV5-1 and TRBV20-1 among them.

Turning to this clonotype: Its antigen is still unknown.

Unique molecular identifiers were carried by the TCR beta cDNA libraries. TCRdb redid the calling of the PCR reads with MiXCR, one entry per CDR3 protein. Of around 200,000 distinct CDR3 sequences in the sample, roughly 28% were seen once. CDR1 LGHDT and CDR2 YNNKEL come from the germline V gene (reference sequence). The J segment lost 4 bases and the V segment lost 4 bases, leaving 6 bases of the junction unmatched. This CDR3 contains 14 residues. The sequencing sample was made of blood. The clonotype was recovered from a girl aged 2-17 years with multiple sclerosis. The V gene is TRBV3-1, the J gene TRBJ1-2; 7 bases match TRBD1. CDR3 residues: CASSPRDSRYGYTF. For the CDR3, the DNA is TGTGCCAGCAGCCCTCGGGACAGCCGCTATGGCTACACCTTC.